The T cell receptor (beta chain) under discussion was sequenced for a study of shared clonotypes between healthy human individuals. V lost 1 base, J lost 5 bases, and 5 bases stayed unmatched. This CDR3 is 16 amino acids long. Per germline, CDR1 KGHSH and CDR2 LQKENI. Sequencing was at deep level. Clones were sequenced by immunoSEQ multiplex PCR, and TCRdb holds only the in-frame ones, with some missing. The sample shows about 680,000 clones, approximately 75% of them seen only once. The clonotype was recovered from a woman aged 25-40 years in good health. Sequenced sample: memory CD4+ T cells sorted from blood. Stated subset: CD45RA-negative fraction. V usage is TRBV18 and J usage is TRBJ1-5, with TRBD1 matching over 10 bases. The DNA for the CDR3 is TGTGCCAGCTCACCACGAGGTGGGACAGGGGATCAGCCCCAGCATTTT. Its protein is CASSPRGGTGDQPQHF.